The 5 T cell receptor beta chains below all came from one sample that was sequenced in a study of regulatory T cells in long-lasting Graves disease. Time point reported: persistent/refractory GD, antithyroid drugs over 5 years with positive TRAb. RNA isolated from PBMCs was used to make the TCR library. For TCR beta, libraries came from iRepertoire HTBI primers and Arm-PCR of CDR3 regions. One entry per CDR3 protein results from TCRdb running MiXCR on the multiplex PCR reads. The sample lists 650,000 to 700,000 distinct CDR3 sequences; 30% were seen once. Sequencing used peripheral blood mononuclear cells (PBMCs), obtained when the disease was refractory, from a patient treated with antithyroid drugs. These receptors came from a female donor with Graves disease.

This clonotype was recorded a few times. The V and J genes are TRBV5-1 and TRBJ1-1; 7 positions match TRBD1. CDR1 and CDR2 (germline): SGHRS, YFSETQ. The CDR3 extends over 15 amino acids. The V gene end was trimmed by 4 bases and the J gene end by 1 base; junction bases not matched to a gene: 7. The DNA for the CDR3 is TGCGCCAGCAGCCCACTGGGACAGCGGAACACTGAAGCTTTCTTT. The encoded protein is CASSPLGQRNTEAFF.

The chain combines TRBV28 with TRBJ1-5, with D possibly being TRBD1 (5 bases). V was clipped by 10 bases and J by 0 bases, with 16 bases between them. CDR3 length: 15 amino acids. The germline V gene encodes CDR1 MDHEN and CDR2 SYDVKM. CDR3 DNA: TGTGCCACCGGAACAGGACCATATAGCAATCAGCCCCAGCATTTT. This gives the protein CATGTGPYSNQPQHF.

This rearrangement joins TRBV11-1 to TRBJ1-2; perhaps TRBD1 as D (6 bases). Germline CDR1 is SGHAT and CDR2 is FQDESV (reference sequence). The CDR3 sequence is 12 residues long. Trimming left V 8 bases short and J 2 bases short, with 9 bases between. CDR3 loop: CASGTGNYGYTF. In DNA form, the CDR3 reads TGTGCCAGCGGAACAGGGAACTATGGCTACACCTTC.

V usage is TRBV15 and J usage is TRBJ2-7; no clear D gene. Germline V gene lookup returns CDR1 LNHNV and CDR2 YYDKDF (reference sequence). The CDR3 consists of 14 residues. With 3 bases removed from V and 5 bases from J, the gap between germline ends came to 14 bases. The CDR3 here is CATSRDLRRDEQYF. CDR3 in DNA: TGTGCCACCAGCAGGGACCTGCGACGCGACGAGCAGTACTTC. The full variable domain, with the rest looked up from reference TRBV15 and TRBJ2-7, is DAMVIQNPRYQVTQFGKPVTLSCSQTLNHNVMYWYQQKSSQAPKLLFHYYDKDFNNEADTPDNFQSRRPNTSFCFLDIRSPGLGDTAMYLCATSRDLRRDEQYFGPGTRLTVT.

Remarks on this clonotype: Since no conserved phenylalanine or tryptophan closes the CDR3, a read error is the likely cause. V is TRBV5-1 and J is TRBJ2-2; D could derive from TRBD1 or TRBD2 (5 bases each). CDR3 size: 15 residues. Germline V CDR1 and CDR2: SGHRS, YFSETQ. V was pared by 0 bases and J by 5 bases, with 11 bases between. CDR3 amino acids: CASSLVDSGTGELFL. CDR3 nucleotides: TGCGCCAGCAGCTTGGTCGACAGCGGAACCGGGGAGCTGTTTCTT.